Presented here are 25 T cell receptor beta chains from one specimen sequenced in a study of chemoradiotherapy in HPV16-positive cancers. Method: immunoSEQ multiplex PCR; TCRdb's copy keeps in-frame clones and lacks some. The repertoire has tens of thousands of clones, around 73% of them found once; the top ten carry 2.6%. Sampling was performed from a patient who underwent chemoradiotherapy. These receptors were collected from a human donor with HPV-associated anogenital cancer.

This clone occurred a few times. The chain recombines TRBV19 with TRBJ2-2; 7 bases agree with TRBD1. Germline V lookup: CDR1 LNHDA, CDR2 SQIVND (reference sequence). Losses at the gene ends were 5 bases for V and 5 bases for J; bases not matched to a gene: 8. This CDR3 comprises 15 residues. CDR3 in amino acids: CASSPSGQRTGELFF. The CDR3 DNA sequence: TGTGCCAGTAGTCCATCGGGACAGAGGACCGGGGAGCTGTTTTTT.

The CDR3 protein is CASSLGQGDTF. The CDR3 DNA reads as TGTGCCAGCAGCTTAGGGCAGGGGGACACCTTC. The chain has TRBV11-2 and TRBJ1-2, with 7 bases identical to TRBD1. With 1 base clipped from V and 12 bases from J, the junction kept 2 bases outside the gene matches. Germline CDR1 SGHAT, CDR2 FQNNGV. The CDR3 sequence is 11 residues long.

This chain joins TRBV7-9 and TRBJ2-7, with no clear D. Trimming removed 5 bases from V and 4 bases from J, with 9 bases in between. The CDR3 loop spans 12 amino acids. CDR1 is SEHNR, CDR2 FQNEAQ, per germline (reference sequence). CDR3 sequence reads: CASSPLGYEQYF. The CDR3 nucleotides read TGTGCCAGCAGCCCCCTCGGGTACGAGCAGTACTTC.

In this sample, this clone turned up once. The chain recombines TRBV19 with TRBJ2-3; perhaps TRBD2 as D (6 bases). V lost 6 bases and J lost 2, with 15 bases in between. The CDR3 length is 15 residues. The germline CDR1 and CDR2 sequences are LNHDA and SQIVND (reference sequence). CDR3 nucleotides: TGTGCCAGTAGGGGGCGGAGGGTAAACACAGATACGCAGTATTTT. The encoded protein is CASRGRRVNTDTQYF.

This clone was observed a handful of times. This chain uses TRBV2 with TRBJ1-2; a weak D match, TRBD1 (5 bases). Germline V gives CDR1 SNHLY, CDR2 FYNNEI. CDR3 size: 15 residues. The ends were cut back, 3 bases at V and 4 bases at J, with 15 bases in the middle. The CDR3, as DNA: TGTGCCAGCAGTGAGTGGTCAGGGATCAGCTATGGCTACACCTTC. Amino acids: CASSEWSGISYGYTF. The whole variable domain, filled in from reference TRBV2 and TRBJ1-2, reads EPEVTQTPSHQVTQMGQEVILRCVPISNHLYFYWYRQILGQKVEFLVSFYNNEISEKSEIFDDQFSVERPDGSNFTLKIRSTKLEDSAMYFCASSEWSGISYGYTFGSGTRLTVV.

V and J are TRBV19 and TRBJ1-2; TRBD1 aligns across 9 bases. The CDR3 length is 14 residues. V dropped 4 bases and J dropped 7; count of bases not matched to a gene: 7. CDR1 is LNHDA and CDR2 is SQIVND in the germline V gene (reference sequence). CDR3 sequence (DNA): TGTGCCAGTAGTACGGACAGGGGTTTGTTTGGCTACACCTTC. It yields the protein CASSTDRGLFGYTF.

This clone was found a few times. The chain combines TRBV27 with TRBJ2-7; TRBD2 aligns across 10 bases. The germline CDR1 and CDR2 sequences are MNHEY and SMNVEV (reference sequence). This CDR3 comprises 15 residues. V dropped 0 bases and J dropped 5; count of bases not matched to a gene: 4. The CDR3 protein is CASSLSASGSHEQYF. CDR3 DNA sequence: TGTGCCAGCAGTTTATCGGCTAGCGGGAGCCACGAGCAGTACTTC.

This sequence joins TRBV5-1 and TRBJ1-2; 9 bases map to TRBD1. The CDR3 has 13 residues. Germline V gene sequence: CDR1 SGHRS, CDR2 YFSETQ. V lost 2 bases, J lost 8 bases, and 4 bases stayed unmatched. CDR3 DNA: TGCGCCAGCAGCTTACAGGGGGCGCAAGGCTACACCTTC. Amino acids: CASSLQGAQGYTF.

This clone was seen only a few times. V gene TRBV5-1 combines with J gene TRBJ1-4, with no clear D. The CDR3 runs 12 residues. Germline V gene data show CDR1 as SGHRS and CDR2 as YFSETQ. Trimming took 4 bases from V and 8 from J, leaving 9 bases between them. The CDR3 DNA reads TGCGCCAGCAGCGGTCCGGGAGAAAAACTGTTTTTT. This encodes CASSGPGEKLFF.

The gene calls are TRBV5-1 and TRBJ1-1, with TRBD1 identical over 8 bases. CDR3 length equals 15 residues. V was pared by 4 bases and J by 0 bases, with 5 bases of the junction left unmatched. Germline V gives CDR1 SGHRS, CDR2 YFSETQ. The CDR3 nucleotides are TGCGCCAGCAGCGACCGACAGGGGATGAACACTGAAGCTTTCTTT. Translation: CASSDRQGMNTEAFF.

The chain joins TRBV2 to TRBJ2-7; 9 bases are shared with TRBD1. The CDR3 length is 14 residues. V lost 8 bases to trimming and J lost 3 bases; unmatched junction nucleotides: 8. Germline CDR1 is SNHLY and CDR2 is FYNNEI. The CDR3 sequence is CASAPGQGFYEQYF. Written as DNA, the CDR3 is TGTGCCAGCGCACCGGGACAGGGTTTCTACGAGCAGTACTTC.

The chain recombines TRBV6-6 with TRBJ1-6; no clear D gene. The CDR3 contains 13 residues. Trimming removed 1 base at V and 9 bases at J, with 7 bases between. Germline V gene data show CDR1 as MNHNY and CDR2 as SVGAGI (reference sequence). CDR3 amino acids: CASSYYGGSPLHF. In nucleotides, the CDR3 is TGTGCCAGCAGTTACTACGGTGGTTCACCCCTCCACTTT.

The J gene is TRBJ2-2, the V gene TRBV5-1, with TRBD1 identical over 8 bases. V lost 0 bases to trimming and J lost 5 bases; unmatched junction nucleotides: 3. CDR1 and CDR2 (germline): SGHRS, YFSETQ. This CDR3 has 15 residues. CDR3 sequence reads: CASSLGRGRTGELFF. CDR3 DNA: TGCGCCAGCAGCTTGGGCAGGGGGCGAACCGGGGAGCTGTTTTTT.

This chain uses TRBV7-9 with TRBJ2-5; D is ambiguous. The CDR3 length is 13 residues. The germline V gene encodes CDR1 SEHNR and CDR2 FQNEAQ (reference sequence). V gave up 5 bases and J gave up 5 bases, with 12 bases separating them. CDR3 DNA: TGTGCCAGCAGCCCCACCCAAATTGAGACCCAGTACTTC. Amino acid sequence: CASSPTQIETQYF.

This sequence joins TRBV7-2 and TRBJ2-2; D gene uncertain. This CDR3 has 15 amino acids. The V end lost 5 bases, the J end lost 1 base, and 11 bases lay between the germline ends. Germline V lookup: CDR1 SGHTA, CDR2 FQGNSA. CDR3 sequence (DNA): TGTGCCAGCAGCCGAGATTTTTTGAACACCGGGGAGCTGTTTTTT. Protein sequence: CASSRDFLNTGELFF.

The chain combines TRBV28 with TRBJ2-3, with 8 bases that match TRBD2. The CDR3 has 14 amino acids. After removal of 4 bases from V and 4 bases from J, the junction contained 4 bases not matched to a gene. Germline V lookup: CDR1 MDHEN, CDR2 SYDVKM. In nucleotides, the CDR3 is TGTGCCAGCAGTTCGTCGCGGGAGGCAGATACGCAGTATTTT. Amino acid sequence: CASSSSREADTQYF.

The V and J genes are TRBV29-1 and TRBJ2-5; D uncertain. The germline V and J ends were trimmed by 5 bases and 0 bases, with 7 bases remaining between them. Looked up from germline, CDR1 is SQVTM and CDR2 is ANQGSEA. The CDR3 has 12 residues. The CDR3 spells CSVRVNQETQYF. DNA of the CDR3: TGCAGCGTTAGGGTTAACCAAGAGACCCAGTACTTC.

As to this clone: A junction end diverges from the germline sequence, so it may reflect a read error. The chain recombines TRBV28 with TRBJ1-2; possible D gene TRBD1, 6 bases. CDR3 length: 15 amino acids. Germline V lookup: CDR1 MDHEN, CDR2 SYDVKM. In DNA form, the CDR3 reads TGTGCCGGCAGTATGACAGGTATTACGACGGATGGCTACACCTTC. Translating gives CAGSMTGITTDGYTF.

This clone was detected only a few times. For the CDR3, the DNA is TGTGCCAGCAGGACTCCCGGTTCTCCAGCCTACGAGCAGTACTTC. Translating it yields CASRTPGSPAYEQYF. This chain uses TRBV28 with TRBJ2-7; D is ambiguous. The V and J ends lost 6 bases and 2 bases respectively, with 17 bases between them. The CDR3 runs 15 residues. Germline V gene sequence: CDR1 MDHEN, CDR2 SYDVKM.

This clone has a handful of counts. V is TRBV4-1 and J is TRBJ1-2; D possibly corresponds to TRBD1 (5 bases). The CDR3 runs to 15 residues. Between the trimmed V and J ends, which lost 0 bases and 8 bases, there was a span of 16 bases. CDR1 and CDR2 from the germline V gene are MGHRA and YSYEKL. This CDR3 reads CASSQDQWRGLGYTF. The CDR3 DNA is TGCGCCAGCAGCCAAGACCAGTGGAGGGGACTGGGCTACACCTTC.

The CDR3 spells CASSATGEYTYEQYF. The CDR3 nucleotides are TGTGCCAGTAGCGCTACAGGGGAATACACCTACGAGCAGTACTTC. V and J are TRBV19 and TRBJ2-7, with 7 bases aligning to TRBD1. Trimming removed 6 bases from V and 2 bases from J; junction bases left unmatched: 10. The CDR3 totals 15 residues. Germline V gene sequence: CDR1 LNHDA, CDR2 SQIVND (reference sequence).

This chain uses TRBV19 with TRBJ2-7; 9 nucleotides match TRBD2. V shed 8 bases and J 4 bases; nucleotides not matched to a gene: 6. CDR3 size: 13 residues. Germline V gene lookup returns CDR1 LNHDA and CDR2 SQIVND (reference sequence). CDR3 coding DNA: TGTGCCAGTGCGCGGGGGGGAGGATACGAGCAGTACTTC. Amino acids: CASARGGGYEQYF. Supplemented by reference TRBV19 and TRBJ2-7, the full variable domain reads DGGITQSPKYLFRKEGQNVTLSCEQNLNHDAMYWYRQDPGQGLRLIYYSQIVNDFQKGDIAEGYSVSREKKESFPLTVTSAQKNPTAFYLCASARGGGYEQYFGPGTRLTVT.

The V and J genes are TRBV9 and TRBJ2-7; D not certain. CDR3 length equals 14 residues. The germline CDR1 and CDR2 sequences are SGDLS and YYNGEE. The V and J ends lost 4 bases and 2 bases respectively, with 13 bases between them. CDR3 sequence: CASSPSGRAYEQYF. In DNA, the CDR3 is TGTGCCAGCAGCCCGAGTGGAAGGGCCTACGAGCAGTACTTC.

The genes are TRBV4-2 and TRBJ2-2; D is undetermined. The CDR3 sequence is 14 residues long. V lost 3 bases to trimming and J lost 6 bases, with 11 bases between them. Germline CDR1 is LGHNA and CDR2 is YNFKEQ. The DNA for the CDR3 is TGTGCCAGCAGCCAGGGCTTGGGCCCCGGGGAGCTGTTTTTT. Its protein is CASSQGLGPGELFF.

The rearrangement uses TRBV6-4 and TRBJ2-2, with D perhaps matching TRBD1 or TRBD2 (5 bases each). V lost 4 bases to trimming and J lost 2 bases, with 8 bases between them. The CDR3 extends over 14 amino acids. Germline values: CDR1 MRHNA, CDR2 SNTAGT. CDR3 amino acids: CASSGDGNTGELFF. The CDR3 DNA sequence: TGTGCCAGCAGTGGGGACGGAAACACCGGGGAGCTGTTTTTT.